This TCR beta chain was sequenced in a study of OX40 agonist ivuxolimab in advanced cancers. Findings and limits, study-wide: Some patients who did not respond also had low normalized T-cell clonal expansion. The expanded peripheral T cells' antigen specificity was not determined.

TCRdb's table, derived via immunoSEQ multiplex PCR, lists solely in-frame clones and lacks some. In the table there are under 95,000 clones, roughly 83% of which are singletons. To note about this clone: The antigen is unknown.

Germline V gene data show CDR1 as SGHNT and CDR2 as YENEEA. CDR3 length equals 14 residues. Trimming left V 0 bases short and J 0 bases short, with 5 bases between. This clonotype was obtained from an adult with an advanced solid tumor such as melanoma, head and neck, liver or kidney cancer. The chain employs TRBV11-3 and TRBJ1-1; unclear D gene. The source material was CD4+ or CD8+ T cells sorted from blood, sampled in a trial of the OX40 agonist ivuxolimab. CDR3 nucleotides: TGTGCCAGCAGCTTAGATGGGATGAACACTGAAGCTTTCTTT. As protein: CASSLDGMNTEAFF.